The sample holds one count of the clone carrying this T cell receptor (beta chain). These data are taken from a study of blood T cell repertoires in COVID-19. Study details: COVID-19 samples, acute and convalescent, were from the United States, Italy and Spain. In each case, the material was cDNA or gDNA derived from T cells, B-cell-depleted T cells, or PBMCs.

Trimming took 4 bases from V and 0 from J; bases not matched to a gene: 6. The CDR3 has 15 residues. Germline V gives CDR1 SGHRS, CDR2 YFSETQ. Clones were read by immunoSEQ multiplex PCR, and TCRdb kept only the in-frame ones, dropping some. The sample yields over 70,000 clones, around 93% seen once. Sequenced material: peripheral blood. The chain employs TRBV5-1 and TRBJ1-1; 7 nucleotides match TRBD1. This TCR was recovered from a human donor with active COVID-19. The donor label of this sample is uncertain. The CDR3 region has the DNA TGCGCCAGCAGCCTGGGTGACAGGGTGAACACTGAAGCTTTCTTT. It translates to CASSLGDRVNTEAFF. Looking up the rest from reference TRBV5-1 and TRBJ1-1 gives the full variable domain: KAGVTQTPRYLIKTRGQQVTLSCSPISGHRSVSWYQQTPGQGLQFLFEYFSETQRNKGNFPGRFSGRQFSNSRSEMNVSTLELGDSALYLCASSLGDRVNTEAFFGQGTRLTVV.